This T cell receptor (beta chain) was retrieved from a study of T cells in narcolepsy. At the level of the study: Enrolled donors included narcolepsy type 1 or type 2 patients and healthy controls.

The study, taken as a whole, reports: Autoreactive clone sequences were missing from some blood memory CD4+ repertoires.

The CDR3 length is 11 residues. Trimming shortened V by 7 bases and J by 6 bases, and 9 bases separated the two germline ends. The V gene's germline CDR1 is MNHNY and CDR2 SVGAGI (reference sequence). TCRdb keeps only in-frame clones here, not all; method: immunoSEQ multiplex PCR. The table has about 32,000 clones, around 83% seen once; the top ten hold roughly 0.7%. Worth noting for this clone: Its target is unknown.

The sequenced sample consisted of memory (CD45RA-) CD4+ T cells from blood. The sequence was collected from a human donor in good health. The chain recombines TRBV6-6 with TRBJ1-1, with D tentatively TRBD1 (5 bases). CDR3 in amino acids: CASNGGSEAFF. The CDR3 nucleotides are TGTGCCAGCAACGGGGGGTCTGAAGCTTTCTTT.